This T cell receptor (beta chain) was observed in a study of blood T cell repertoires in COVID-19. Profiled with immunoSEQ multiplex PCR; TCRdb holds only in-frame clones, not every one. This table has 210,000 or so clones, 85% to 90% appearing once. CDR3 length equals 15 residues. J lost 7 bases, V lost 0 bases, and 4 bases had no gene match. Germline CDR1 WSHSY, CDR2 SAAADI. Assignment of participants to cohorts was predicated upon participant-reported clinical history. The rearrangement links TRBV10-2 to TRBJ2-1; 9 bases are a match to TRBD2. The receptor was derived from a woman between 50 and 59 years old in a cohort exposed to, infected with or recovered from COVID-19 (not recorded which). The sequenced sample was PBMCs or T cells enriched from blood (not recorded which). The CDR3 region has the DNA TGCGCCAGCAGTGAGTCGGCGGGGGGGCGGAATGAGCAGTTCTTC. Its translation is CASSESAGGRNEQFF.